A selection of T cell receptor beta chains follows, all from one sample in a study of control samples from healthy donors and cancer patients. The table came from immunoSEQ multiplex PCR; TCRdb's copy has only in-frame clones and leaves some out. The sample shows about 190,000 clones, 90% to 95% of them seen only once. Sequenced: blood. Receptors originate from a man aged 25 to 40 in good health. The CDR3 runs from the conserved cysteine through the conserved F or W. A D gene is named only where the DNA matches it firmly. Only some rows state a clone size, as once, few, many or a class for expanded clones.

j_call	v_call	clone_size	d_call	cdr3_nt	cdr3_aa
TRBJ1-4	TRBV28	.	TRBD1	TGTGCCAGCAGTCATACTCCCACTCTCTCTCCGGGACAGGGGAGGGAAAAACTGTTTTTT	CASSHTPTLSPGQGREKLFF
TRBJ2-1	TRBV7-8	.	.	TGTGCCAGCAGCTCGGTGGATGAGCAGTTCTTC	CASSSVDEQFF
TRBJ2-6	TRBV2	once	.	TGTGCCAGCAGTGATCCGCTCTCTGGGGCCAACGTCCTGACTTTC	CASSDPLSGANVLTF
TRBJ1-5	TRBV7-2	.	.	TGTGCCAGCAGCTTAGATTACACAGGATATCGGCCCCAGCATTTT	CASSLDYTGYRPQHF
TRBJ2-5	TRBV18	.	.	TGTGCCAGCTCACCGGGTCCCGGGACATCCCAAGAGACCCAGTACTTC	CASSPGPGTSQETQYF
TRBJ1-2	TRBV6-5	.	TRBD1	TGTGCCAGCAGACCGGGACAGATTAACTATGGCTACACCTTC	CASRPGQINYGYTF
TRBJ1-2	TRBV7-8	.	TRBD1	TGTGCCAGCAGCTTAGCCAGGGGGAAAGCTAACTATGGCTACACCTTC	CASSLARGKANYGYTF
TRBJ1-2	TRBV6-1	.	.	TGTGCCAGCAGTGTTTCTAAGGCGGCAGGGTACTATGGCTACACCTTC	CASSVSKAAGYYGYTF
TRBJ2-3	TRBV7-9	.	.	TGTGCCAGCAGTTCCGGGGGACCAGCTGGGACAGATACGCAGTATTTT	CASSSGGPAGTDTQYF
TRBJ2-1	TRBV5-1	.	TRBD2	TGCGCCAGCAGCTCGACTAGCGGGGCGTACAATGAGCAGTTCTTC	CASSSTSGAYNEQFF
TRBJ2-3	TRBV7-8	.	TRBD2	TGTGCCAGCAGCTTACTTTTCGGCGGGGGGTCCACAGATACGCAGTATTTT	CASSLLFGGGSTDTQYF
TRBJ2-3	TRBV7-2	.	.	TGTGCCAGCAGCTTAGTGGGGGCGGGGGCCAGCACAGATACGCAGTATTTT	CASSLVGAGASTDTQYF
TRBJ1-3	TRBV27	.	.	TGTGCCAGCAGTTTGAGGGGGGGCGGTGGAAACACCATATATTTT	CASSLRGGGGNTIYF
TRBJ2-7	TRBV6-6	.	.	TGTGCCAGCAGCCTCGAGGGGGTGAGCTCCTACGAGCAGTACTTC	CASSLEGVSSYEQYF
TRBJ1-6	TRBV12-3/TRBV12-4	.	.	TGTGCCAGCAGTTTTAGGAGTTACCAACTCCACTTT	CASSFRSYQLHF
TRBJ2-6	TRBV7-2	.	.	TGTGCCAGCAGCTTATCCCCCGGGAGAGGGGCCAACGTCCTGACTTTC	CASSLSPGRGANVLTF
TRBJ1-1	TRBV6-6	.	TRBD1	TGTGCCAGCAGTTACGGGGCAGGGGGACTCGAAGCTTTCTTT	CASSYGAGGLEAFF
TRBJ2-7	TRBV19	once	.	TGTGCCAGTAGTATTCGACGGGCTGATGAGCAGTACTTC	CASSIRRADEQYF
TRBJ2-3	TRBV19	.	TRBD2	TGTGCCAGTGCGCGGGGGGGGCGAACAGATACGCAGTATTTT	CASARGGRTDTQYF
TRBJ2-7	TRBV3-1/TRBV3-2	.	.	TGTGCCAGCAGCCAAGATCGAGGGATCTCCTACGAGCAGTACTTC	CASSQDRGISYEQYF
TRBJ1-2	TRBV24-1	.	TRBD1	TGTGCCACCGCACAGGGGGATGAAGGCTACACCTTC	CATAQGDEGYTF
TRBJ1-2	TRBV12-3/TRBV12-4	.	.	TGTGCCAGCAGAGGTCGGGTTAACTATGGCTACACCTTC	CASRGRVNYGYTF
TRBJ2-3	TRBV19	.	TRBD2	TGTGCCAGTAGTCAGGTGTCTAGCGGGAATACGCAGTATTTT	CASSQVSSGNTQYF
TRBJ1-2	TRBV3-1/TRBV3-2	.	TRBD1	TGTGCCAGCAGCCAAGTCAGGGGGCAAGACTATGGCTACACCTTC	CASSQVRGQDYGYTF